This entry lists 26 T cell receptor beta chains sequenced from one sample in a study of T cells after yellow fever vaccination. TCRdb re-analysed the 5' RACE reads in MiXCR, keeping a single row per CDR3 protein. The sample includes under 200,000 distinct CDR3 sequences, about 7% of them seen just once. The sequences come from CD4+ T cells sorted from PBMCs, collected around 5 days after the first yellow fever vaccination. These receptors all come from a man between 18 and 29 years old who received the YFV17D yellow fever vaccine.

This clonotype was seen repeatedly, ten times or more. This rearrangement joins TRBV11-2 to TRBJ1-2; D is unclear. This CDR3 is built from 15 residues. V lost 0 bases to trimming and J lost 4 bases, with 12 bases between them. In germline, CDR1 is SGHAT, CDR2 FQNNGV. CDR3 loop: CASSLEAGAGYGYTF. CDR3 in DNA: TGTGCCAGCAGCTTAGAGGCGGGCGCCGGCTATGGCTACACCTTC.

This clonotype was recorded many times. The genes are TRBV10-3 and TRBJ2-7, with D possibly being TRBD2 (6 bases). Germline lookup yields CDR1 ENHRY and CDR2 SYGVKD. Trimming stripped 0 bases from V and 3 bases from J, with 9 bases between. The CDR3 extends over 14 amino acids. The chain's CDR3 is CAISESRGDYEQYV. DNA for the CDR3: TGTGCCATCAGTGAGTCCCGCGGGGACTACGAGCAGTACGTC.

This clonotype was counted only a few times. This rearrangement joins TRBV5-1 to TRBJ2-3; D gene uncertain. Looked up from germline, CDR1 is SGHRS and CDR2 is YFSETQ. V lost 7 bases, J lost 2 bases, and 17 bases lay in between. The CDR3 loop spans 15 amino acids. Here the CDR3 reads CASHPRPLNTDTQYF. Here the CDR3 DNA reads TGCGCCAGCCACCCTAGGCCCCTGAACACAGATACGCAGTATTTT.

This clonotype was observed many times. The CDR3 coding sequence is TGCGCCAGCAGCTTCGGGTTGAATGAAAAACTGTTTTTT. Translation gives CASSFGLNEKLFF. V usage is TRBV5-1 and J usage is TRBJ1-4, with no clear D. CDR3 length: 13 amino acids. With 2 bases removed from V and 5 bases from J, the gap between germline ends came to 7 bases. From germline, CDR1 is SGHRS and CDR2 YFSETQ.

The table lists this clonotype with many counts. The chain links TRBV4-3 to TRBJ1-1; weak D call: TRBD1 (6 bases). Germline values: CDR1 LGHNA, CDR2 YSLEER. This CDR3 has 14 amino acids. Trimming removed 1 base from V and 6 bases from J, with 12 bases in between. CDR3 amino acids: CASSQVEGVSEAFF. The CDR3 coding sequence is TGCGCCAGCAGCCAAGTCGAGGGGGTCTCTGAAGCTTTCTTT.

The chain couples TRBV18 to TRBJ1-5; TRBD1 matches at 7 bases. This CDR3 has 14 residues. Germline V gene data show CDR1 as KGHSH and CDR2 as LQKENI. The V segment lost 11 bases and the J segment 0 bases; nucleotides outside the gene matches: 7. Here the CDR3 reads CASQGQVSNQPQHF. The CDR3 nucleotides are TGTGCCTCCCAAGGACAGGTTAGCAATCAGCCCCAGCATTTT.

The chain uses TRBV6-2 or TRBV6-3 and TRBJ2-7; D call uncertain. The length of the CDR3 is 15 residues. With 7 bases removed from V and 1 base from J, the gap between germline ends came to 17 bases. CDR1 and CDR2 from the germline V gene are MNHEY and SVGEGT. The CDR3 DNA reads as TGTGCCAGCACCTCACCAAACGGCGGATCCTACGAGCAGTACGTC. Encoded protein: CASTSPNGGSYEQYV.

This clonotype was seen many times. This chain links TRBV20-1 with TRBJ1-4, with a possible D match to TRBD1 (6 bases). The V gene's germline CDR1 is DFQATT and CDR2 SNEGSKA (reference sequence). Trimming shortened V by 1 base and J by 4 bases, and 7 bases separated the two germline ends. This CDR3 spans 13 amino acids. The CDR3 region has the DNA TGCAGTGCTAGAGCACAGGGTAATGAAAAACTGTTTTTT. Amino acids: CSARAQGNEKLFF.

The chain combines TRBV7-9 with TRBJ1-1; TRBD1 is a possible D gene (5 bases). CDR1 and CDR2 (germline): SEHNR, FQNEAQ (reference sequence). V dropped 7 bases and J dropped 9 bases, with 18 bases sitting between them. The CDR3 totals 13 residues. The CDR3 region has the DNA TGTGCCAGCACCTCGAGGGGACCCCCCCAAGCTTTCTTT. Amino acid sequence: CASTSRGPPQAFF.

The chain has TRBV7-9 and TRBJ2-2; D might be TRBD1 or TRBD2, each matching 5 bases. CDR3 length: 14 amino acids. Germline V gene lookup returns CDR1 SEHNR and CDR2 FQNEAQ (reference sequence). V lost 7 bases and J lost 2, with 11 bases in between. CDR3 sequence reads: CASTTGANTGELFF. DNA for the CDR3: TGTGCCAGCACCACCGGGGCAAACACCGGGGAGCTGTTTTTT. Full variable domain (rest looked up from reference TRBV7-9 and TRBJ2-2): DTGVSQNPRHKITKRGQNVTFRCDPISEHNRLYWYRQTLGQGPEFLTYFQNEAQLEKSRLLSDRFSAERPKGSFSTLEIQRTEQGDSAMYLCASTTGANTGELFFGEGSRLTVL.

Note on this clonotype: One junction end does not reproduce the germline sequence, and a read error may be involved. The V gene is TRBV18, the J gene TRBJ2-1; 11 bases align to TRBD2. Germline lookup yields CDR1 KGHSH and CDR2 LQKENI. The CDR3 runs 14 residues. The CDR3 nucleotides are TGTACCAGCTCTCTAGCGGGGGGCAAAATTGAGCAGTTCTTC. Amino acids: CTSSLAGGKIEQFF.

This clonotype was observed many times. J is TRBJ2-5 and V is TRBV29-1, with 11 bases lining up with TRBD1. The CDR3 spans 13 residues. Germline V CDR1 and CDR2: SQVTM, ANQGSEA. V was clipped by 2 bases and J by 14 bases; unmatched bases: 10. The CDR3 sequence: CSVESSSGTGGYF. The CDR3 bases are TGCAGCGTTGAAAGCAGTTCCGGGACAGGGGGATACTTC.

The genes are TRBV7-2 and TRBJ1-2; no clear D. From germline, CDR1 is SGHTA and CDR2 FQGNSA. Trimming took off 5 bases at V and 7 bases at J, with 11 bases between the two ends. The CDR3 runs to 12 residues. The CDR3, as DNA: TGTGCCAGCAGCCTTACGAGGGTTGGCTACACCTTC. This codes for CASSLTRVGYTF.

J is TRBJ2-3 and V is TRBV3-1; D uncertain. This CDR3 contains 13 residues. The V end lost 3 bases, the J end lost 6 bases, and 10 bases lay between the germline ends. Germline V gene data show CDR1 as LGHDT and CDR2 as YNNKEL (reference sequence). The CDR3 coding sequence is TGTGCCAGCAGCCATGGACGGACCGATACGCAGTATTTT. Translation: CASSHGRTDTQYF.

This clonotype was seen a handful of times. The chain joins TRBV7-8 to TRBJ2-5, with 14 bases lining up with TRBD2. There are 17 residues in the CDR3. The V gene end was trimmed by 5 bases and the J gene end by 5 bases; junction bases not matched to a gene: 10. Germline V gene lookup returns CDR1 SGHVS and CDR2 FQNEAQ. CDR3 coding DNA: TGTGCCAGCAGCCAGGGACTAGCGGGGGCCCCCCTGGAGACCCAGTACTTC. Amino acid sequence: CASSQGLAGAPLETQYF.

This clonotype was picked up a small number of times. The genes are TRBV5-1 and TRBJ2-1, with 9 nucleotides matching TRBD2. The J segment lost 4 bases and the V segment lost 1 base, leaving 6 bases of the junction unmatched. CDR3 length: 16 amino acids. CDR1 and CDR2 from the germline V gene are SGHRS and YFSETQ. The CDR3 DNA sequence: TGCGCCAGCAGCTTGATGGGGACTAGCCTTTACAATGAGCAGTTCTTC. Translating gives CASSLMGTSLYNEQFF.

This clonotype was detected ten times or more. The chain combines TRBV27 with TRBJ1-2; 7 bases agree with TRBD1. The J segment lost 4 bases and the V segment lost 5 bases, leaving 10 bases of the junction unmatched. This CDR3 has 15 amino acids. CDR1 and CDR2 (germline): MNHEY, SMNVEV (reference sequence). The CDR3 region has the DNA TGTGCCAGCAGTGCCGGGACAGTACCTCTCTATGGCTACACCTTC. This encodes CASSAGTVPLYGYTF.

With respect to this clonotype: This may arise from a read error, as a much more abundant clone is one base away. This sequence joins TRBV7-2 and TRBJ2-3; D gene unclear. There are 13 residues in the CDR3. Germline CDR1 reads SGHTA; CDR2 reads FQGNSA. CDR3 DNA sequence: TGTGCCAGCAGCTCCTACGCAACAGATACGCATTATTTT. This encodes CASSSYATDTHYF.

At least ten counts were recorded for this clonotype. V and J are TRBV4-3 and TRBJ1-4; D uncertain. V gave up 0 bases and J gave up 11 bases, with 16 bases separating them. The CDR3 extends over 15 amino acids. Looked up from germline, CDR1 is LGHNA and CDR2 is YSLEER. As DNA, the CDR3 is TGCGCCAGCAGCCAAGATCTAGGGCTAATGCGGAAACTGTTTTTT. It codes for CASSQDLGLMRKLFF.

In its sample, this clonotype was seen many times. The chain uses TRBV7-9 and TRBJ1-4; D may be TRBD1 (6 bases). The V gene lost 7 bases and the J gene lost 7 bases, with 16 bases spanning the gap. This CDR3 spans 14 amino acids. Germline-derived CDR1 and CDR2 are SEHNR and FQNEAQ (reference sequence). This chain's CDR3 is CASTPGGQGEKLFF. The DNA of the CDR3 is TGTGCCAGCACCCCGGGGGGGCAGGGTGAAAAACTGTTTTTT.

A few counts support this clonotype. The gene calls are TRBV6-1 and TRBJ1-4; D call uncertain. This CDR3 contains 15 residues. Deletions cut 8 bases from V and 5 bases from J, with 18 bases between. The germline CDR1 and CDR2 sequences are MNHNS and SASEGT. CDR3 nucleotide sequence: TGTGCCAGCTCCGCAACGGGCAGTGTAAATGAAAAACTGTTTTTT. Translating it yields CASSATGSVNEKLFF.

Regarding this clonotype: A much larger clone differs from this one at a single base, so this may be a read error. The chain is built from TRBV12-3 or TRBV12-4 and TRBJ2-1, with a possible D match to TRBD2 (6 bases). The length of the CDR3 is 13 residues. V gave up 8 bases and J gave up 7 bases, with 15 bases separating them. DNA for the CDR3: TGTGCCAGCCGATCACTAGCTAATAATGAGCAGTTCTTC. Amino acids: CASRSLANNEQFF.

CDR3 protein: CASSLVGQVYEQYV. CDR3 in DNA: TGTGCCAGCAGCTTAGTGGGACAGGTCTACGAGCAGTACGTC. The chain links TRBV7-4 to TRBJ2-7, with 8 bases identical to TRBD1. The length of the CDR3 is 14 residues. CDR1 is SGHVT, CDR2 SQSDAQ, per germline. The ends lost 1 base at V and 3 bases at J; junction bases unmatched: 2.

This chain uses TRBV5-1 with TRBJ1-3; D may be TRBD1 (6 bases). The CDR3 contains 15 residues. V was clipped by 4 bases and J by 0 bases, with 11 bases between them. Per the germline V gene, CDR1 is SGHRS and CDR2 is YFSETQ. The chain's CDR3 is CASSEQGLSGNTIYF. In nucleotides, the CDR3 is TGCGCCAGCAGCGAGCAGGGGCTCTCTGGAAACACCATATATTTT. Full variable domain (missing parts from reference TRBV5-1 and TRBJ1-3): KAGVTQTPRYLIKTRGQQVTLSCSPISGHRSVSWYQQTPGQGLQFLFEYFSETQRNKGNFPGRFSGRQFSNSRSEMNVSTLELGDSALYLCASSEQGLSGNTIYFGEGSWLTVV.

This clonotype has just a few counts. The gene calls are TRBV29-1 and TRBJ2-5; the D gene could be TRBD1 or TRBD2 (6 bases each). The CDR3 spans 12 residues. CDR1 and CDR2 from the germline V gene are SQVTM and ANQGSEA. V lost 6 bases and J lost 4, with 12 bases in between. CDR3 coding DNA: TGCAGCGTGCCCAGGGGAGGAGAGACCCAGTACTTC. Protein sequence: CSVPRGGETQYF.

This clonotype has ten or more counts. The rearrangement uses TRBV7-9 and TRBJ2-3, with D maybe TRBD2 (5 bases). V gave up 3 bases and J gave up 2 bases, with 9 bases separating them. The CDR3 is made up of 14 amino acids. Germline CDR1 SEHNR, CDR2 FQNEAQ (reference sequence). The CDR3 DNA follows: TGTGCCAGCAGCTTTGAGGGCAACACAGATACGCAGTATTTT. Translation: CASSFEGNTDTQYF.